This is a list of T cell receptor beta chains from one sample in a study of T cells after yellow fever vaccination. TCRdb reprocessed the 5' RACE reads via MiXCR and lists one record per CDR3 protein. The sample has a few hundred thousand distinct CDR3 sequences, 3.6% seen once; the top ten hold 23%. The sequencing used PBMCs, collected on the day of the yellow fever booster vaccination. These receptors all stem from a man younger than 35 who received the YFV17D yellow fever vaccine. Both conserved end residues are part of each CDR3. D genes are given only for firm matches. Clone size appears in some rows only: once, few, many, or a class for an expanded clone.

clone_size j_call v_call cdr3_length d_call cdr3_aa cdr3_nt
many TRBJ1-2 TRBV7-9 12 NA CASSPGTEGYTF TGTGCCAGCAGCCCCGGGACCGAAGGCTACACCTTC
few TRBJ1-2 TRBV27 8 NA CASSSYTF TGTGCCAGCAGCAGCTACACCTTC
many TRBJ1-1 TRBV5-1 14 NA CASSSEGHNTEAFF TGCGCCAGCAGCTCGGAAGGACACAACACTGAAGCTTTCTTT
many TRBJ1-5 TRBV7-2 14 NA CASSLRTGGQPQHF TGTGCCAGCAGCTTACGGACGGGGGGTCAGCCCCAGCATTTT
many TRBJ2-5 TRBV7-2 16 TRBD2 CASSSDVRGGRETQYF TGTGCCAGCAGCTCCGATGTGCGGGGGGGCCGGGAGACCCAGTACTTC
many TRBJ2-1 TRBV4-2 13 TRBD2 CASSPGLVDEQFF TGTGCCAGCAGCCCAGGACTAGTTGATGAGCAGTTCTTC
many TRBJ2-5 TRBV5-1 15 TRBD2 CASSFSGGPAETQYF TGCGCCAGCAGCTTTAGCGGGGGGCCAGCGGAGACCCAGTACTTC
NA TRBJ2-2 TRBV3-1 15 NA CASSPVSSASGELFF TGTGCCAGCAGCCCGGTTTCTTCAGCCTCCGGGGAGCTGTTTTTT
few TRBJ2-5 TRBV5-1 13 NA CASSLAGARTQYF TGCGCCAGCAGCTTGGCCGGGGCCCGGACCCAGTACTTC
few TRBJ1-1 TRBV24-1 13 TRBD1 CATSEAGGTEAFF TGTGCCACCAGTGAAGCAGGGGGCACTGAAGCTTTCTTT
many TRBJ1-5 TRBV7-6 15 NA CASSLQSGLNQPQHF TGTGCCAGCAGCTTACAGTCGGGGCTGAATCAGCCCCAGCATTTT